A single sample gave rise to the 24 T cell receptor beta chains below, sequenced in a study of cytomegalovirus exposure and HLA in healthy donors. Primers included in the PCR were 60 Vbeta and 13 Jbeta primers. TCRdb keeps only in-frame clones here, not all; method: immunoSEQ multiplex PCR. The table lists approximately 190,000 clones, around 82% of them singletons. The sequenced sample was PBMCs. The receptors originated from a man aged 35 to 55 in good health and CMV-seropositive.

This sequence joins TRBV12-5 and TRBJ2-7; 12 nucleotides align to TRBD1. J lost 3 bases, V lost 8 bases, and 8 bases had no gene match. The V gene's germline CDR1 is LGHNT and CDR2 FRNRAP. This CDR3 contains 15 residues. The CDR3 loop is CASSDGTGGLYEQYF. CDR3 DNA sequence: TGTGCTAGTTCGGACGGGACAGGGGGCCTCTACGAGCAGTACTTC.

The rearrangement links TRBV19 to TRBJ2-1; 14 positions match TRBD2. V dropped 4 bases and J dropped 0; count of bases not matched to a gene: 2. Germline V CDR1 and CDR2: LNHDA, SQIVND (reference sequence). CDR3 length: 17 residues. CDR3 sequence (DNA): TGTGCCAGTAGTAAGGGACTAGCGGGAGTCTCCTACAATGAGCAGTTCTTC. Translated: CASSKGLAGVSYNEQFF. The entire variable domain, with the rest obtained from reference TRBV19 and TRBJ2-1, is as follows: DGGITQSPKYLFRKEGQNVTLSCEQNLNHDAMYWYRQDPGQGLRLIYYSQIVNDFQKGDIAEGYSVSREKKESFPLTVTSAQKNPTAFYLCASSKGLAGVSYNEQFFGPGTRLTVL.

This chain links TRBV6-1 with TRBJ1-6; 8 bases agree with TRBD1. Germline trimming cut 0 bases from V and 4 bases from J; bases unmatched to any gene: 5. This CDR3 comprises 17 residues. The germline V gene encodes CDR1 MNHNS and CDR2 SASEGT. The CDR3 bases are TGTGCCAGCAGTGAAGCTCCCGGGACAGGTTATAATTCACCCCTCCACTTT. This encodes CASSEAPGTGYNSPLHF.

In nucleotides, the CDR3 is TGTGCCAGCAGTGCCACTAGGAGGACTAGCGGGATGATACAGACCCAGTACTTC. It is translated as CASSATRRTSGMIQTQYF. The chain uses TRBV6-1 and TRBJ2-5, with TRBD2 matching over 12 bases. J lost 6 bases, V lost 4 bases, and 15 bases had no gene match. The V gene's germline CDR1 is MNHNS and CDR2 SASEGT. This CDR3 has 18 residues.

V usage is TRBV11-2 and J usage is TRBJ2-7; tentative D call: TRBD1 (5 bases). This CDR3 has 15 amino acids. Germline CDR1 SGHAT, CDR2 FQNNGV. The V and J ends lost 5 bases and 6 bases respectively, with 20 bases between them. The CDR3 sequence is CASSPGFVIRSEQYF. DNA for the CDR3: TGTGCCAGCAGCCCAGGGTTCGTTATTCGGAGCGAGCAGTACTTC.

This sequence joins TRBV5-1 and TRBJ1-2, with TRBD1 matching over 7 bases. V lost 2 bases, J lost 8 bases, and 3 bases stayed unmatched. Germline loops: CDR1 SGHRS, CDR2 YFSETQ. The CDR3 length is 12 residues. CDR3 amino acids: CASSFNRGGYTF. In DNA, the CDR3 is TGCGCCAGCAGCTTTAACAGGGGCGGCTACACCTTC.

The chain combines TRBV5-1 with TRBJ2-3; 7 bases line up with TRBD2. The CDR3 length is 15 residues. J was trimmed by 6 bases and V by 0 bases; bases with no gene match: 7. CDR1 and CDR2 (germline): SGHRS, YFSETQ. In DNA form, the CDR3 reads TGCGCCAGCAGCTTGGTCGCAGGGAGGGGTGATACGCAGTATTTT. This codes for CASSLVAGRGDTQYF.

This chain joins TRBV4-1 and TRBJ1-1; D gene ambiguous. Germline values: CDR1 MGHRA, CDR2 YSYEKL. The CDR3 is 13 amino acids. V lost 2 bases to trimming and J lost 10 bases, with 14 bases between them. As DNA, the CDR3 is TGCGCCAGCAGCCAAATGGAAGCGGGGAGAGCTTTCTTT. Encoded protein: CASSQMEAGRAFF.

This clone was observed once. J is TRBJ2-7 and V is TRBV6-5; 8 bases are shared with TRBD2. Per the germline V gene, CDR1 is MNHEY and CDR2 is SVGAGI. CDR3 length: 15 residues. The V and J ends lost 5 bases and 3 bases, in that order; junction bases with no gene match: 9. CDR3 in amino acids: CASSITVRGGYEQYF. Written as DNA, the CDR3 is TGTGCCAGCAGTATCACAGTCCGGGGGGGCTACGAGCAGTACTTC.

About this clone itself: The junction departs from the called germline gene at one end, perhaps through a read error. The rearrangement uses TRBV7-9 and TRBJ1-4; the match to TRBD1 covers 9 bases. The CDR3 length is 18 residues. Germline V CDR1 and CDR2: SEHNR, FQNEAQ (reference sequence). CDR3 coding DNA: TGTTCCAGCAGCTTAGGAGTGGGTACCGGGACAGGGCACGAAAAACTGTTTTTT. Protein sequence: CSSSLGVGTGTGHEKLFF. Combining the CDR3 with reference TRBV7-9 and TRBJ1-4 gives the whole variable domain DTGVSQNPRHKITKRGQNVTFRCDPISEHNRLYWYRQTLGQGPEFLTYFQNEAQLEKSRLLSDRFSAERPKGSFSTLEIQRTEQGDSAMYLCSSSLGVGTGTGHEKLFFGSGTQLSVL.

Written as DNA, the CDR3 is TGTGCCAGCAGCTTAAGGGGACTCCTAGGCGAGCAGTACTTC. This translates into CASSLRGLLGEQYF. The chain has TRBV7-8 and TRBJ2-7; D may be TRBD2 (6 bases). Looked up from germline, CDR1 is SGHVS and CDR2 is FQNEAQ. The CDR3 totals 14 residues. Trimming took off 2 bases at V and 6 bases at J, with 14 bases between the two ends.

The chain carries TRBV6-5 and TRBJ1-1; D might be TRBD1 (5 bases). Germline V lookup: CDR1 MNHEY, CDR2 SVGAGI. The CDR3 loop spans 12 amino acids. V gave up 2 bases and J gave up 7 bases, with 8 bases separating them. CDR3 sequence: CASSYTTGEAFF. The CDR3 DNA sequence: TGTGCCAGCAGTTACACAACAGGTGAAGCTTTCTTT.

This clone was seen just once. V and J are TRBV6-5 and TRBJ2-3, with 11 bases fitting TRBD1. With V trimmed by 5 bases and J by 2 bases, 3 bases remained unmatched. The germline CDR1 and CDR2 sequences are MNHEY and SVGAGI. The CDR3 runs 15 residues. Here the CDR3 reads CASSGTGGPTDTQYF. CDR3 sequence (DNA): TGTGCCAGCAGTGGGACAGGGGGTCCCACAGATACGCAGTATTTT.

This clone was counted between two and nine times. This chain uses TRBV6-5 with TRBJ2-3, with a possible D match to TRBD2 (7 bases). V lost 6 bases and J 2 bases, leaving 15 bases between the germline ends. This CDR3 is built from 15 residues. Germline assignment: CDR1 MNHEY and CDR2 SVGAGI. The CDR3 nucleotides are TGTGCCAGCAGGCCCGCGGGGGCCCTCACAGATACGCAGTATTTT. This gives the protein CASRPAGALTDTQYF.

The V call is TRBV7-2, the J call TRBJ1-2; D not resolved. The germline V gene encodes CDR1 SGHTA and CDR2 FQGNSA. CDR3 length equals 18 residues. V was trimmed by 8 bases and J by 4 bases, leaving 29 bases between them. The CDR3 coding sequence is TGTGCCAGCCCACCACGACGGCAGGCACCACTTACGATCTATGGCTACACCTTC. Translated: CASPPRRQAPLTIYGYTF.

As for this clone: At one boundary the junction diverges from the germline segment, which might be a read error. The chain combines TRBV5-4 with TRBJ2-6; TRBD2 is a possible D gene (8 bases). Germline V gene lookup returns CDR1 SGHNT and CDR2 YYREEE (reference sequence). The length of the CDR3 is 19 residues. The CDR3: CASSQGQPAGVPGANGLTF. The DNA of the CDR3 is TGTGCCAGCAGCCAGGGACAGCCAGCGGGAGTCCCCGGGGCCAACGGCCTGACTTTC.

The chain couples TRBV10-3 to TRBJ1-1; no firm D call. The CDR3 runs to 12 residues. CDR1 and CDR2 (germline): ENHRY, SYGVKD. V was cut by 6 bases and J by 6 bases, with 11 bases left in between. CDR3: CAIRFGEAEAFF. CDR3 nucleotides: TGTGCCATCAGATTTGGGGAGGCTGAAGCTTTCTTT.

CDR3: CASSPTSGITDTQYF. DNA of the CDR3: TGTGCCAGCAGCCCCACTAGCGGGATCACAGATACGCAGTATTTT. V gene TRBV5-4 combines with J gene TRBJ2-3; TRBD2 matches at 10 bases. V was pared by 4 bases and J by 2 bases, with 4 bases of the junction left unmatched. The CDR3 sequence is 15 residues long. Germline loops: CDR1 SGHNT, CDR2 YYREEE (reference sequence).

V usage is TRBV5-1 and J usage is TRBJ2-3, with 7 positions matching TRBD2. The CDR3 covers 14 residues. The V segment lost 3 bases and the J segment 2 bases; nucleotides outside the gene matches: 3. Germline V gene lookup returns CDR1 SGHRS and CDR2 YFSETQ. CDR3 loop: CASSYSGNTDTQYF. Written as DNA, the CDR3 is TGCGCCAGCAGCTACAGCGGGAACACAGATACGCAGTATTTT. Supplemented by reference TRBV5-1 and TRBJ2-3, the full variable domain reads KAGVTQTPRYLIKTRGQQVTLSCSPISGHRSVSWYQQTPGQGLQFLFEYFSETQRNKGNFPGRFSGRQFSNSRSEMNVSTLELGDSALYLCASSYSGNTDTQYFGPGTRLTVL.

The rearrangement links TRBV29-1 to TRBJ2-3; TRBD1 might be the D (6 bases). Germline V gene lookup returns CDR1 SQVTM and CDR2 ANQGSEA. The V end lost 3 bases, the J end lost 0 bases, and 19 bases lay between the germline ends. This CDR3 contains 17 residues. The CDR3 spells CSVESLMRTGSTDTQYF. CDR3 DNA: TGCAGCGTTGAGAGTTTGATGAGAACAGGGAGCACAGATACGCAGTATTTT.

This chain joins TRBV5-4 and TRBJ2-1, with TRBD2 matching 9 bases. The CDR3 runs 15 residues. V shed 1 base, J shed 3 bases, and the junction held 2 bases outside the gene matches. Germline V CDR1 and CDR2: SGHNT, YYREEE (reference sequence). CDR3 in amino acids: CASSLPSGNYNEQFF. CDR3 in DNA: TGTGCCAGCAGCTTGCCTAGCGGGAACTACAATGAGCAGTTCTTC.

The V call is TRBV11-2, the J call TRBJ2-5; possibly TRBD2 for D (6 bases). This CDR3 comprises 17 residues. Between the trimmed V and J ends, which lost 1 base and 5 bases, there was a span of 20 bases. Germline lookup yields CDR1 SGHAT and CDR2 FQNNGV. The CDR3 protein is CASSLGRLGVLEETQYF. The CDR3 DNA reads TGTGCCAGCAGCTTAGGAAGACTAGGAGTTTTAGAGGAGACCCAGTACTTC.

The rearrangement links TRBV14 to TRBJ1-1; 8 nucleotides match TRBD1. V shed 3 bases, J shed 0 bases, and the junction held 0 bases outside the gene matches. Germline V gene data show CDR1 as SGHDN and CDR2 as FVKESK. CDR3 length: 14 residues. CDR3 amino acids: CASSHRGLNTEAFF. CDR3 nucleotide sequence: TGTGCCAGCAGCCACAGGGGGCTGAACACTGAAGCTTTCTTT. Combining the CDR3 with reference TRBV14 and TRBJ1-1 gives the whole variable domain EAGVTQFPSHSVIEKGQTVTLRCDPISGHDNLYWYRRVMGKEIKFLLHFVKESKQDESGMPNNRFLAERTGGTYSTLKVQPAELEDSGVYFCASSHRGLNTEAFFGQGTRLTVV.

The CDR3 sequence is CASGGGSSRTGELFF. CDR3 bases: TGTGCCAGCGGGGGGGGCTCCTCACGAACCGGGGAGCTGTTTTTT. The chain couples TRBV2 to TRBJ2-2; a possible D gene is TRBD2 (7 bases). CDR3 length: 15 amino acids. Trimming left V 8 bases short and J 5 bases short, with 18 bases between. The germline CDR1 and CDR2 sequences are SNHLY and FYNNEI.